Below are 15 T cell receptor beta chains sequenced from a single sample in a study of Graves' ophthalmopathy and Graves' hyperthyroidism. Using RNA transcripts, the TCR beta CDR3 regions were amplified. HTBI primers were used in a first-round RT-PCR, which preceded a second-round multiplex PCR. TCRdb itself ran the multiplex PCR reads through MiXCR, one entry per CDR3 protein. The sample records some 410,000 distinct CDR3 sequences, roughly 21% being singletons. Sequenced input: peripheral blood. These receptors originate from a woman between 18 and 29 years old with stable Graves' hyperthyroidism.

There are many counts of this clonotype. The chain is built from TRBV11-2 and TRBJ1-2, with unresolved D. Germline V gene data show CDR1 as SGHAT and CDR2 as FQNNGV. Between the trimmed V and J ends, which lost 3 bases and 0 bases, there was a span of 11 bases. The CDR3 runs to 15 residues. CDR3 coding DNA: TGTGCCAGCAGCTTCTCGGAAGGGTCTAACTATGGCTACACCTTC. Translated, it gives CASSFSEGSNYGYTF.

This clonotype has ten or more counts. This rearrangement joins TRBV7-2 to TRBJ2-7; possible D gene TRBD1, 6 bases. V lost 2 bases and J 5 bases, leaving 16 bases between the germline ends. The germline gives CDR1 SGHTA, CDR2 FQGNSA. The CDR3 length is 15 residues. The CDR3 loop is CASSLLAHRVHEQYF. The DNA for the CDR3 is TGTGCCAGCAGCTTATTGGCACACAGGGTACACGAGCAGTACTTC.

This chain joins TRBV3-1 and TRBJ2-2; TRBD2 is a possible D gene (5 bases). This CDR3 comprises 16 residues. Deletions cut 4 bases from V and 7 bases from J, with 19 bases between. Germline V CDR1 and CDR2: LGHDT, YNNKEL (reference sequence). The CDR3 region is CASSPRLIRRGGELFF. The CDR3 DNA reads TGTGCCAGCAGCCCCCGACTAATCCGTCGTGGCGGGGAGCTGTTTTTT.

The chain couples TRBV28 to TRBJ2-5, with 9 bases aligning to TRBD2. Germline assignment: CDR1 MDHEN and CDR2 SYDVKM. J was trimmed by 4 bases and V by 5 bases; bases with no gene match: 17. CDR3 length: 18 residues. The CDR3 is CASSPRSGSGRRGETQYF. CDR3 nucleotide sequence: TGTGCCAGCAGTCCGAGGAGTGGTAGCGGGAGACGGGGAGAGACCCAGTACTTC. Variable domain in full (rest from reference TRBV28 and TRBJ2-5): DVKVTQSSRYLVKRTGEKVFLECVQDMDHENMFWYRQDPGLGLRLIYFSYDVKMKEKGDIPEGYSVSREKKERFSLILESASTNQTSMYLCASSPRSGSGRRGETQYFGPGTRLLVL.

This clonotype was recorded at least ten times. The CDR3 DNA reads TGCAGCGTTGACAAGGGGGGCGTGGGCGAGCAGTACTTC. Translation gives CSVDKGGVGEQYF. V gene TRBV29-1 combines with J gene TRBJ2-7; the D gene could be TRBD1 or TRBD2 (6 bases each). CDR3 length: 13 residues. Per the germline V gene, CDR1 is SQVTM and CDR2 is ANQGSEA. V dropped 3 bases and J dropped 6 bases, with 15 bases sitting between them.

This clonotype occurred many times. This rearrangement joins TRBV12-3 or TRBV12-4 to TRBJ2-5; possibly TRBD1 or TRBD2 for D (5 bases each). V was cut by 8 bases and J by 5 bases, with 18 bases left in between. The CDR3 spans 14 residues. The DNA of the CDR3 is TGTGCCAGCCTATCTCCCCGGGACGGGGAGACCCAGTACTTC. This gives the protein CASLSPRDGETQYF.

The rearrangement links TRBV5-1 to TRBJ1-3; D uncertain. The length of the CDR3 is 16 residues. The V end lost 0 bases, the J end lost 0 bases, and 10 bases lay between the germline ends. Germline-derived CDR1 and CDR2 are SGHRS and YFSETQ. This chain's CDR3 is CASSLAASLSGNTIYF. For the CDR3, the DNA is TGCGCCAGCAGCTTGGCAGCAAGCCTCTCTGGAAACACCATATATTTT.

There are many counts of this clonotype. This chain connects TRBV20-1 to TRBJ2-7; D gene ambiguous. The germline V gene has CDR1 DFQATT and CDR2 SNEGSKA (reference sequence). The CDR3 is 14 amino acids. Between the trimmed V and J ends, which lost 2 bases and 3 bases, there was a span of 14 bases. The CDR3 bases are TGCAGTGCTAGACCGGGCACTTCGAACTACGAGCAGTACTTC. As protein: CSARPGTSNYEQYF.

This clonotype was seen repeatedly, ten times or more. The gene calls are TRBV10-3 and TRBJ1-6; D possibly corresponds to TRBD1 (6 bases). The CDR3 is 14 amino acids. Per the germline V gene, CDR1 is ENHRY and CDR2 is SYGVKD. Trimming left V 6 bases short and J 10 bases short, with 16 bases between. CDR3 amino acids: CAISGGRADSPLHF. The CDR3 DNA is TGTGCCATCAGCGGGGGCAGGGCTGACTCACCCCTCCACTTT.

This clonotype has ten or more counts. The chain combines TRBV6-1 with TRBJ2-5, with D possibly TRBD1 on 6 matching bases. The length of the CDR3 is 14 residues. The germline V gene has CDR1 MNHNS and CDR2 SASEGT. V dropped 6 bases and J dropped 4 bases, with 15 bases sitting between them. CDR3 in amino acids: CASSPVRGVETQYF. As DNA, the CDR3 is TGTGCCAGCAGCCCCGTCAGGGGAGTAGAGACCCAGTACTTC.

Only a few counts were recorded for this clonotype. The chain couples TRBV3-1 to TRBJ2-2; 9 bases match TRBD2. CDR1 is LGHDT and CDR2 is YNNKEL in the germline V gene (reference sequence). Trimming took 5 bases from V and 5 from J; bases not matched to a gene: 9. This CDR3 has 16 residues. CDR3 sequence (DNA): TGTGCCAGCAGCGTGGGTAGCGGGAGTGAGACCGGGGAGCTGTTTTTT. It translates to CASSVGSGSETGELFF. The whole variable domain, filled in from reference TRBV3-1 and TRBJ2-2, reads DTAVSQTPKYLVTQMGNDKSIKCEQNLGHDTMYWYKQDSKKFLKIMFSYNNKELIINETVPNRFSPKSPDKAHLNLHINSLELGDSAVYFCASSVGSGSETGELFFGEGSRLTVL.

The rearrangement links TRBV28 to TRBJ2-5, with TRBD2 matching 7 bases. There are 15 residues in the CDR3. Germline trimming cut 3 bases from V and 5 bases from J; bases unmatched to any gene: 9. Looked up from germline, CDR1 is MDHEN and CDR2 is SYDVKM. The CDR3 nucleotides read TGTGCCAGCAGTTTCCTAGCGGAGTTAAAGGAGACCCAGTACTTC. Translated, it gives CASSFLAELKETQYF.

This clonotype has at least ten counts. The CDR3 here is CASSFGPNNYGYTF. The CDR3 DNA follows: TGTGCCAGCAGTTTTGGACCGAATAACTATGGCTACACCTTC. This sequence joins TRBV12-3 or TRBV12-4 and TRBJ1-2; D remains ambiguous. V lost 3 bases and J 1 base, leaving 9 bases between the germline ends. The CDR3 has 14 residues.

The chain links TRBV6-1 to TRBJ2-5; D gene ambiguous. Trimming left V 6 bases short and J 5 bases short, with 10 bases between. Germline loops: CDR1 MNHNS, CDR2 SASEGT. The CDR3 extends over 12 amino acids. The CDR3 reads CASSSTMETQYF. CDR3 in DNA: TGTGCCAGCAGCTCTACCATGGAGACCCAGTACTTC.

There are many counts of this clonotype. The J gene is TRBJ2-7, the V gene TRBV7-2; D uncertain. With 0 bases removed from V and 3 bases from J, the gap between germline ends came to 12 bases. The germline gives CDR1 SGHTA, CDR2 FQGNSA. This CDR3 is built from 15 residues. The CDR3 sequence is CASSLARLEDYEQYF. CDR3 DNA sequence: TGTGCCAGCAGCTTAGCGAGGCTAGAAGACTACGAGCAGTACTTC.